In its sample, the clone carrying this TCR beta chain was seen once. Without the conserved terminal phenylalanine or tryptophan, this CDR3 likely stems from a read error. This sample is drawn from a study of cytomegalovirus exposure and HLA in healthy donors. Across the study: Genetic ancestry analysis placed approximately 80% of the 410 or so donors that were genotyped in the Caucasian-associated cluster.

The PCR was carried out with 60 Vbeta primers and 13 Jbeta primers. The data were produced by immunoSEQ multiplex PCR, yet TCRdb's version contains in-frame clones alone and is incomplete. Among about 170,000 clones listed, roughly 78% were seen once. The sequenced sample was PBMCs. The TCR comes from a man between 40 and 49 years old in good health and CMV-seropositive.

CDR3 residues: CASSTSGQENNYGYTL. The CDR3 DNA reads TGTGCCAGCAGTACCTCGGGACAAGAAAATAACTATGGCTACACCCTC. The chain links TRBV27 to TRBJ1-2; D possibly corresponds to TRBD1 (6 bases). This CDR3 spans 16 amino acids. V shed 5 bases and J shed 1 base, with 17 bases lying between them. Germline V gives CDR1 MNHEY, CDR2 SMNVEV (reference sequence).